This is a list of T cell receptor beta chains from one sample in a study of T cells in tuberculosis. Clones were sequenced by immunoSEQ multiplex PCR, and TCRdb holds only the in-frame ones, with some missing. Of approximately 30,000 clones listed, 95% to 97% are singletons. The sample was PBMCs. Receptors were obtained from a donor aged 10-35 years with latent tuberculosis or without tuberculosis infection. CDR3s include the opening cysteine and the closing phenylalanine or tryptophan. The D gene is left open where the match is weak.

v_call	d_call	j_call	cdr3_aa
TRBV15	TRBD2	TRBJ2-1	CATSRGTSGRSSYNEQFF
TRBV2	-	TRBJ1-2	CASSERRVPANYGYTF
TRBV14	TRBD2	TRBJ2-5	CASSHRTSGKETQYF
TRBV5-5	-	TRBJ2-1	CASSLGRWSYNEQFF
TRBV19	TRBD1	TRBJ2-7	CASSIAGTGGAEQYF
TRBV19	-	TRBJ2-1	CASSGGPLDNEQFF
TRBV6-6	-	TRBJ2-7	CASSYSTDREQYF
TRBV6-1	-	TRBJ1-2	CASSARTTGPYTF
TRBV5-1	TRBD1	TRBJ1-1	CASSMGQGLLNTEAFF
TRBV30	-	TRBJ2-7	CAWSVDTYEQYF
TRBV5-1	-	TRBJ2-5	CASRPRGDTQETQYF
TRBV10-3	TRBD2	TRBJ2-7	CAIRDSGGDYEQYF
TRBV5-4	TRBD1	TRBJ2-5	CASSLAGHRGTGETQYF
TRBV6-6	-	TRBJ2-3	CASSGNRYSSTDTQYF
TRBV29-1	TRBD1	TRBJ1-2	CSATDRVGYTF
TRBV6-1	TRBD1	TRBJ1-1	CASSNTGAEAFF
TRBV30	-	TRBJ1-2	CAWGGYGYTF
TRBV29-1	-	TRBJ1-1	CSVRYRTKITTEAFF
TRBV6-6	-	TRBJ2-5	CASSYGGYLQETQYF
TRBV18	-	TRBJ2-7	CASSLSGPQHEQYF
TRBV2	TRBD1	TRBJ1-1	CASSEINRGLAAEAFF
TRBV6-1	-	TRBJ2-7	CASSEGGYYYEQYF
TRBV5-1	-	TRBJ2-7	CASSLSGASYEQYF
TRBV5-6	TRBD2	-	CASSIAGVLAGVYEQYF
TRBV4-1	TRBD2	TRBJ2-5	CASSQYKRGGQETQYF
TRBV14	TRBD2	TRBJ2-5	CASSQFKGLAGETQYF
TRBV6-1	-	TRBJ2-2	CASRYAVVGTGELFF
TRBV18	TRBD1	TRBJ2-1	CASSPPGQSYNEQFF
TRBV6-1	TRBD1	TRBJ1-2	CASSPQTGEGYGYTF
TRBV25-1	-	TRBJ1-4	CASSEKGGGKLFF
TRBV5-1	-	TRBJ1-1	CASSLVNTGTEAFF
TRBV5-6	-	TRBJ1-4	CASSRRSYNEKLFF
TRBV4-1	-	TRBJ1-1	CASSQKASDTEAFF
TRBV25-1	-	TRBJ1-2	CASSEYYYGYTF
TRBV2	-	TRBJ1-5	CASSRGGNQPQHF
TRBV9	TRBD1	TRBJ1-1	CASSAPTGKSEAFF
TRBV2	TRBD1	TRBJ1-3	CASGRDRGNTIYF
TRBV7-2	TRBD1	TRBJ2-5	CASSYQQGWGETQYF
TRBV30	-	TRBJ1-2	CAWSPRTAANYGYTF
TRBV9	-	TRBJ2-7	CASSVDGTYEQYF
TRBV2	-	TRBJ1-5	CASSGGRGNQPQHF
TRBV6-6	-	TRBJ1-1	CASSYGETEAFF
TRBV2	TRBD2	TRBJ2-3	CASSGLASTDTQYF
TRBV5-6	TRBD1	TRBJ2-7	CASSQTGGEEYF
TRBV27	TRBD1	TRBJ2-7	CASSPLVGQGYEQYF
TRBV4-1	-	TRBJ1-5	CASSQGTPGNQPQHF
TRBV14	-	TRBJ1-3	CASSHVSGNTIYF
TRBV9	TRBD2	TRBJ2-1	CASSVRLAGHEQFF
TRBV5-1	TRBD2	TRBJ2-5	CASSLVREGPGVQETQYF
TRBV5-6	-	TRBJ2-7	CASQGLSQGVDEQYF
TRBV28	TRBD2	TRBJ2-1	CASSLVAGDISYNEQFF